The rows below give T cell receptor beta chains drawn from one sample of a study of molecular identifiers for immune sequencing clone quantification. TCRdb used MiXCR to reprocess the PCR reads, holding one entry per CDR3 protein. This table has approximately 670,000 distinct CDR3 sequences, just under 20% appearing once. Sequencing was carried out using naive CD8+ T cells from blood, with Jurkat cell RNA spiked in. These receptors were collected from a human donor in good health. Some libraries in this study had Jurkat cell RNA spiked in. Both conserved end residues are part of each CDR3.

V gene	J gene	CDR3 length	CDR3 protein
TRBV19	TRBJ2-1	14	CASQESQHDNEQFF
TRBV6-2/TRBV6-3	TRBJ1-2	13	CASLPGHGLDYTF
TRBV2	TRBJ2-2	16	CASTPSDSRNTGELFF
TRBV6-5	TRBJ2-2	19	CASSYRRLAGKTNTGELFF
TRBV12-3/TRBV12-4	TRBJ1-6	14	CASSLSGAPGPLHF
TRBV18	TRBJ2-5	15	CASSPRTDYEETQYF
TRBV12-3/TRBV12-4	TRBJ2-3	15	CASNANLASPDTQYF
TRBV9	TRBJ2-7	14	CASSPKREGYEQYF
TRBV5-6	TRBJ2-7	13	CASSLARGHEQYF
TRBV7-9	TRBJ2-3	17	CASSFSPGLDPWGTQYF
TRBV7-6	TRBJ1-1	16	CASSLGSAGADTEAFF
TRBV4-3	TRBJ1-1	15	CASSQSRGFYSEAFF